A single sample is the source of the 32 T cell receptor beta chains below, sequenced in a study of blood T cell repertoires in COVID-19 (dated by TCRdb to about 2020). Library preparation employed the immunoSEQ multiplex PCR assay. TCRdb obtained this table from immuneACCESS and retained in-frame rearrangements with V and J assigned. These tables miss some clones; where compared with another copy, unresolved V genes account for less than half of the shortfall, and the remainder is unexplained. This sample gives roughly 200,000 clones in total; about 86% of them show up just once. Of the sample, 5.5% to 8% is held by the ten largest clones. The material sequenced was peripheral blood. The source of these receptors is a man in his 60s who had recovered from COVID-19.

V and J are TRBV28 and TRBJ2-1; no firm D call. The V and J ends lost 2 bases and 15 bases respectively, with 8 bases between them. This CDR3 comprises 10 residues. Germline V CDR1 and CDR2: MDHEN, SYDVKM. The DNA of the CDR3 is TGTGCCAGCAGTTTACAGGCTCGGTTCTTC. Its protein is CASSLQARFF.

The chain links TRBV28 to TRBJ2-2; D is unresolved. The CDR3 totals 15 residues. The V gene lost 1 base and the J gene lost 1 base, with 7 bases spanning the gap. From germline, CDR1 is MDHEN and CDR2 SYDVKM. The CDR3 loop is CASSLYSQNTGELFF. The CDR3, as DNA: TGTGCCAGCAGTTTATACAGTCAGAACACCGGGGAGCTGTTTTTT.

The J gene is TRBJ2-3, the V gene TRBV5-4; 8 bases match TRBD2. The junction had 6 bases not matched to a gene; V was cut back by 0 bases and J by 6 bases. This CDR3 is built from 15 residues. In germline, CDR1 is SGHNT, CDR2 YYREEE (reference sequence). The CDR3 region has the DNA TGTGCCAGCAGCTTGGCCGGGGCGGGAGGTGATACGCAGTATTTT. Its translation is CASSLAGAGGDTQYF.

The CDR3 DNA follows: TGTGCCAGCAGCTTAGCGTTTAGCGGGAGCTCCTACAATGAGCAGTTCTTC. It specifies CASSLAFSGSSYNEQFF. The chain joins TRBV11-2 to TRBJ2-1; 9 bases fit TRBD2. Germline V gives CDR1 SGHAT, CDR2 FQNNGV. The CDR3 contains 17 residues. The ends lost 1 base at V and 0 bases at J; junction bases unmatched: 4.

J is TRBJ2-1 and V is TRBV6-2 or TRBV6-3; 9 bases agree with TRBD2. The CDR3 is 18 residues long. Germline loops: CDR1 MNHEY, CDR2 SVGEGT. The trim removed 0 bases at V and 8 bases at J, leaving 14 bases unmatched. The CDR3 loop reads CASSYSYYGGGARDEQFF. The CDR3, as DNA: TGTGCCAGCAGTTACTCGTACTACGGCGGGGGGGCAAGAGATGAGCAGTTCTTC.

J is TRBJ2-5 and V is TRBV7-9, with 13 nucleotides matching TRBD2. The CDR3 runs to 19 residues. The ends lost 5 bases at V and 0 bases at J; junction bases unmatched: 12. Germline V gene lookup returns CDR1 SEHNR and CDR2 FQNEAQ (reference sequence). The DNA of the CDR3 is TGTGCCAGCAGCCGCCTCCGTGGGACTAGCGGGGTAAACCAAGAGACCCAGTACTTC. Protein sequence: CASSRLRGTSGVNQETQYF.

This chain links TRBV7-9 with TRBJ2-5, with 10 bases fitting TRBD2. Germline loops: CDR1 SEHNR, CDR2 FQNEAQ (reference sequence). V gave up 5 bases and J gave up 0 bases; unmatched junction bases: 3. The CDR3 covers 15 residues. For the CDR3, the DNA is TGTGCCAGCAGCCCCGGGACTAGCGACCAAGAGACCCAGTACTTC. It specifies CASSPGTSDQETQYF.

This CDR3 is CASSLAGAAYEQYF. The DNA of the CDR3 is TGTGCCAGCAGCTTGGCAGGGGCCGCCTACGAGCAGTACTTC. The chain joins TRBV5-4 to TRBJ2-7; D is possibly TRBD1 (6 bases). The V gene's germline CDR1 is SGHNT and CDR2 YYREEE (reference sequence). Trimming stripped 0 bases from V and 2 bases from J, with 9 bases between. This CDR3 contains 14 residues. Full variable domain (rest looked up from reference TRBV5-4 and TRBJ2-7): ETGVTQSPTHLIKTRGQQVTLRCSSQSGHNTVSWYQQALGQGPQFIFQYYREEENGRGNFPPRFSGLQFPNYSSELNVNALELDDSALYLCASSLAGAAYEQYFGPGTRLTVT.

The chain employs TRBV6-5 and TRBJ2-3; 8 nucleotides line up with TRBD2. Germline-derived CDR1 and CDR2 are MNHEY and SVGAGI. CDR3 length equals 15 residues. With V trimmed by 8 bases and J by 0 bases, 7 bases remained unmatched. The DNA for the CDR3 is TGTGCCAGCCGGCGAGCGGGGGATAGCACAGATACGCAGTATTTT. This translates into CASRRAGDSTDTQYF.

V usage is TRBV28 and J usage is TRBJ1-1; no clear D gene. CDR3 length: 11 residues. Germline loops: CDR1 MDHEN, CDR2 SYDVKM. V lost 4 bases and J 10 bases, leaving 10 bases between the germline ends. This CDR3 reads CASSSTTRAFF. Written as DNA, the CDR3 is TGTGCCAGCAGTTCGACGACTCGAGCTTTCTTT.

This clone appeared a single time. V usage is TRBV19 and J usage is TRBJ1-5, with D tentatively TRBD1 (6 bases). From germline, CDR1 is LNHDA and CDR2 SQIVND (reference sequence). V was shortened by 6 bases and J by 0 bases, with 12 bases between the two germline ends. The CDR3 contains 15 residues. The CDR3 sequence: CASRMDRTSNQPQHF. In nucleotides, the CDR3 is TGTGCCAGTAGGATGGACAGAACTAGCAATCAGCCCCAGCATTTT.

J is TRBJ2-4 and V is TRBV6-4, with TRBD1 as a possible D gene (6 bases). Trimming removed 4 bases at V and 5 bases at J, with 12 bases between. This CDR3 region has 14 residues. From germline, CDR1 is MRHNA and CDR2 SNTAGT. The CDR3 nucleotides are TGTGCCAGCAGTGCCCCGGACAGCGAAAACATTCAGTACTTC. This codes for CASSAPDSENIQYF.

V is TRBV3-1 (or the pseudogene TRBV3-2) and J is TRBJ2-1; tentatively, D is TRBD1 (6 bases). CDR3 length: 16 amino acids. The germline gives CDR1 LGHDT, CDR2 YNNKEL (reference sequence). Trimming stripped 0 bases from V and 5 bases from J, with 14 bases between. The CDR3 bases are TGTGCCAGCAGCCAAGAGGGAGACAGGCGGAACAATGAGCAGTTCTTC. This translates into CASSQEGDRRNNEQFF.

This chain joins TRBV6-1 and TRBJ2-7; 7 positions agree with TRBD1. The CDR3 spans 16 residues. Germline V gene sequence: CDR1 MNHNS, CDR2 SASEGT. The J segment lost 4 bases and the V segment lost 4 bases, leaving 13 bases of the junction unmatched. CDR3 residues: CASSALSTGKFYEQYF. For the CDR3, the DNA is TGTGCCAGCAGTGCACTATCGACAGGGAAATTTTACGAGCAGTACTTC.

CDR3 sequence (DNA): TGTGCCAGCAGCCTCCGGGCTAGCGGGGGGGGGAACACCGGGGAGCTGTTTTTT. The encoded protein is CASSLRASGGGNTGELFF. The chain combines TRBV7-6 with TRBJ2-2; 12 bases agree with TRBD2. This CDR3 spans 18 amino acids. Trimming removed 5 bases from V and 1 base from J; junction bases left unmatched: 8. Per the germline V gene, CDR1 is SGHVS and CDR2 is FNYEAQ.

The chain employs TRBV4-2 and TRBJ1-3; maybe TRBD1 (5 bases). Trimming took 0 bases from V and 4 from J, leaving 7 bases between them. From germline, CDR1 is LGHNA and CDR2 YNFKEQ. This CDR3 has 14 residues. DNA for the CDR3: TGTGCCAGCAGCCAAGATGACAGCGGAAACACCATATATTTT. This encodes CASSQDDSGNTIYF.

The chain is built from TRBV7-9 and TRBJ1-1; D is perhaps TRBD1 (5 bases). Per the germline V gene, CDR1 is SEHNR and CDR2 is FQNEAQ (reference sequence). The CDR3 runs to 15 residues. The V end lost 1 base, the J end lost 0 bases, and 9 bases lay between the germline ends. The CDR3 region is CASSLEGQLNTEAFF. The CDR3 region has the DNA TGTGCCAGCAGCTTAGAGGGGCAGCTGAACACTGAAGCTTTCTTT.

This clone was seen ten or more times. Other nucleotide sequences from this sample produce the same CDR3. This chain connects TRBV7-9 to TRBJ2-7; the D gene is possibly TRBD1 (7 bases). This CDR3 region has 12 residues. Trimming shortened V by 4 bases and J by 7 bases, and 11 bases separated the two germline ends. Germline V CDR1 and CDR2: SEHNR, FQNEAQ (reference sequence). The CDR3 spells CASSSQGREQYF. As DNA, the CDR3 is TGTGCCAGCAGCTCACAGGGGAGGGAGCAGTACTTC.

The chain has TRBV19 and TRBJ2-3, with 7 nucleotides matching TRBD1. Germline loops: CDR1 LNHDA, CDR2 SQIVND (reference sequence). Unmatched junction bases numbered 9, after V lost 3 bases and J lost 3 bases. This CDR3 region has 16 residues. CDR3 sequence (DNA): TGTGCCAGTAGTATTCGGCTAAGGGGGCCGACAGATACGCAGTATTTT. This translates into CASSIRLRGPTDTQYF. Using reference TRBV19 and TRBJ2-3 for the parts outside the CDR3, the full variable domain is DGGITQSPKYLFRKEGQNVTLSCEQNLNHDAMYWYRQDPGQGLRLIYYSQIVNDFQKGDIAEGYSVSREKKESFPLTVTSAQKNPTAFYLCASSIRLRGPTDTQYFGPGTRLTVL.

The J gene is TRBJ1-2, the V gene TRBV27; weak D call: TRBD1 (6 bases). V lost 3 bases, J lost 5 bases, and 19 bases lay in between. This CDR3 region has 16 residues. CDR1 is MNHEY, CDR2 SMNVEV, per germline (reference sequence). This CDR3 is CASSFHLTGLPYGYTF. The CDR3 DNA follows: TGTGCCAGCAGTTTTCATCTGACAGGACTTCCTTATGGCTACACCTTC.

The chain uses TRBV5-1 and TRBJ2-7; a weak D match, TRBD2 (5 bases). There are 17 residues in the CDR3. CDR1 SGHRS and CDR2 YFSETQ come from the germline V gene. V was clipped by 4 bases and J by 3 bases, with 23 bases between them. CDR3 nucleotides: TGCGCCAGCAGCCCCCCCCCGTCAGGTCGAGGGTTCTACGAGCAGTACTTC. Amino acids: CASSPPPSGRGFYEQYF.

This chain joins TRBV19 and TRBJ1-5, with TRBD1 identical over 8 bases. The length of the CDR3 is 14 residues. The germline V gene encodes CDR1 LNHDA and CDR2 SQIVND (reference sequence). J lost 6 bases, V lost 5 bases, and 6 bases had no gene match. The CDR3 here is CASSVQGAFQPQHF. In DNA, the CDR3 is TGTGCCAGTAGTGTCCAGGGGGCTTTTCAGCCCCAGCATTTT.

This clone was seen more than once but under ten times. The rearrangement links TRBV11-2 to TRBJ1-2; D uncertain. Germline V gene lookup returns CDR1 SGHAT and CDR2 FQNNGV. Between the trimmed V and J ends, which lost 6 bases and 5 bases, there was a span of 19 bases. The CDR3 is 15 residues long. The CDR3 DNA reads as TGTGCCAGCAGGCCTTCCGCAGCAGGTGGTTATGGCTACACCTTC. As protein: CASRPSAAGGYGYTF.

The chain uses TRBV7-8 and TRBJ1-2; 7 nucleotides agree with TRBD1. Looked up from germline, CDR1 is SGHVS and CDR2 is FQNEAQ. This CDR3 contains 14 residues. V was clipped by 1 base and J by 4 bases; unmatched bases: 3. CDR3 nucleotide sequence: TGTGCCAGCAGCTTAGGGGACAGCGGCTATGGCTACACCTTC. It codes for CASSLGDSGYGYTF.

The V and J genes are TRBV4-2 and TRBJ2-7; 7 nucleotides agree with TRBD1. This CDR3 spans 14 amino acids. The germline V gene encodes CDR1 LGHNA and CDR2 YNFKEQ. V dropped 1 base and J dropped 3; count of bases not matched to a gene: 3. The CDR3 region is CASSQARQGYEQYF. CDR3 in DNA: TGTGCCAGCAGCCAAGCGAGACAGGGCTACGAGCAGTACTTC.

V usage is TRBV7-3 and J usage is TRBJ2-5, with D perhaps TRBD2 (6 bases). The germline V and J ends were trimmed by 5 bases and 4 bases, with 17 bases remaining between them. CDR1 SGHTA and CDR2 FQGTGA come from the germline V gene. The CDR3 covers 15 residues. CDR3 amino acids: CASSLGDFHGETQYF. The CDR3 DNA sequence: TGTGCCAGCAGCCTAGGGGACTTCCACGGAGAGACCCAGTACTTC. The entire variable domain, with the rest obtained from reference TRBV7-3 and TRBJ2-5, is as follows: GAGVSQTPSNKVTEKGKYVELRCDPISGHTALYWYRQSLGQGPEFLIYFQGTGAADDSGLPNDRFFAVRPEGSVSTLKIQRTERGDSAVYLCASSLGDFHGETQYFGPGTRLLVL.

The V call is TRBV5-4, the J call TRBJ1-1; a weak D match, TRBD1 (6 bases). Germline values: CDR1 SGHNT, CDR2 YYREEE (reference sequence). There are 15 residues in the CDR3. V lost 0 bases to trimming and J lost 1 base, with 10 bases between them. The CDR3 reads CASSLAGGRNTEAFF. The CDR3 DNA follows: TGTGCCAGCAGCTTGGCTGGGGGCCGGAACACTGAAGCTTTCTTT.

This chain connects TRBV20-1 to TRBJ2-7; D remains unclear. V lost 3 bases, J lost 4 bases, and 10 bases lay in between. Germline assignment: CDR1 DFQATT and CDR2 SNEGSKA (reference sequence). This CDR3 has 12 residues. CDR3 coding DNA: TGCAGTGCTAGTGACCAAACTTACGAGCAGTACTTC. The encoded protein is CSASDQTYEQYF.

V usage is TRBV18 and J usage is TRBJ2-2; 11 nucleotides agree with TRBD1. Looked up from germline, CDR1 is KGHSH and CDR2 is LQKENI. This CDR3 has 16 amino acids. Trimming removed 2 bases from V and 5 bases from J; junction bases left unmatched: 4. CDR3 bases: TGTGCCAGCTCACCAACCGGGACAGGGGGAACCGGGGAGCTGTTTTTT. Translated, it gives CASSPTGTGGTGELFF. Full variable domain (remainder filled in from reference TRBV18 and TRBJ2-2): NAGVMQNPRHLVRRRGQEARLRCSPMKGHSHVYWYRQLPEEGLKFMVYLQKENIIDESGMPKERFSAEFPKEGPSILRIQQVVRGDSAAYFCASSPTGTGGTGELFFGEGSRLTVL.

This sequence joins TRBV7-2 and TRBJ2-1; 7 nucleotides align to TRBD1. The CDR3 is 16 residues long. CDR1 and CDR2 from the germline V gene are SGHTA and FQGNSA. The V and J ends lost 5 bases and 5 bases, in that order; junction bases with no gene match: 12. The CDR3 sequence: CASSKGAGLGDNEQFF. The CDR3 DNA sequence: TGTGCCAGCAGCAAGGGGGCAGGACTGGGTGACAATGAGCAGTTCTTC.

The chain links TRBV6-5 to TRBJ1-2, with D hard to call. CDR3 length: 14 residues. CDR1 and CDR2 from the germline V gene are MNHEY and SVGAGI. Trimming cost V 7 bases and J 0 bases, with 12 bases left between them. The CDR3 DNA follows: TGTGCCAGCATTGTACACCACGCTAACTATGGCTACACCTTC. It translates to CASIVHHANYGYTF.

DNA of the CDR3: TGTGCCAGCAGCCTCGCTATGAACTACGAGCAGTACTTC. This encodes CASSLAMNYEQYF. The chain combines TRBV11-3 with TRBJ2-7; D is unresolved. This CDR3 has 13 residues. Between the trimmed V and J ends, which lost 5 bases and 3 bases, there was a span of 11 bases. The germline gives CDR1 SGHNT, CDR2 YENEEA.